The present T cell receptor beta chain was sequenced within a study of T cell responses to AZD1222 COVID-19 vaccine. Whole-study findings and limits: Among those given AZD1222, only five or six were seropositive at baseline. Most donors were white British and more were female, and clonal diversity was possibly underestimated.

CDR3 length equals 15 residues. V lost 6 bases, J lost 1 base, and 10 bases lay in between. Germline V CDR1 and CDR2: MGHRA, YSYEKL. A word on this clone: Its antigen is as yet unknown.

Sequencing was performed with immunoSEQ multiplex PCR; in TCRdb, only in-frame clones are kept and a portion is missing. The sample carries 100,000 or so clones, approximately 90% recorded once. The starting material was peripheral blood, obtained on day 0 of AZD1222 vaccination. The receptor was isolated from an adult in good health. The chain has TRBV4-1 and TRBJ1-6; D unresolved. CDR3 nucleotide sequence: TGCGCCAGCAGTCCCGGACTTTCCTATAATTCACCCCTCCACTTT. Protein: CASSPGLSYNSPLHF.